This TCR beta chain was documented in a study of cytomegalovirus exposure and HLA in healthy donors. Germline V gives CDR1 MNHEY, CDR2 SMNVEV (reference sequence). The CDR3 covers 14 residues. The ends were cut back, 0 bases at V and 4 bases at J, with 6 bases in the middle. Concerning this clone itself: Its antigen is as yet unknown.

Both 60 Vbeta primers and 13 Jbeta primers went into the PCR. The table came from immunoSEQ multiplex PCR; TCRdb's copy has only in-frame clones and leaves some out. Of roughly 99,000 clones listed, 70% to 80% are singletons. Study results and limitations: Analysis was performed later, and it showed HLA-associated TCR beta chains to be more clonally expanded than equally common others. Some V segments, including TRBV6-2 and TRBV6-3, were excluded as indistinguishable. Compared with the approximately 680-donor mean, an Asian-associated ancestry cluster reportedly had fewer N-insertions, according to a later analysis.

The chain is built from TRBV27 and TRBJ1-4; D ambiguous. The sequenced sample was PBMCs. This receptor was identified in a young man in good health and CMV-seronegative. CDR3 in amino acids: CASSLSGLNEKLFF. The CDR3 DNA is TGTGCCAGCAGTTTATCGGGCCTTAATGAAAAACTGTTTTTT.